This is a list of T cell receptor beta chains from one sample in a study of T cell responses to AZD1222 COVID-19 vaccine. Sequenced by immunoSEQ multiplex PCR; TCRdb stores in-frame clones only, minus some. The data hold 25,000 to 30,000 clones, with around 90% observed a single time. This specimen was peripheral blood, taken on day 0 of AZD1222 vaccination. These receptors all come from an adult in good health. Both conserved end residues are part of each CDR3. Fields, in order: D gene, J gene, clone size, V gene, CDR3 DNA, CDR3 protein. The D gene is left open where the match is weak. Only part of the rows carry a size: once, few, many, or a class if the clone is expanded.

d_gene: NA
j_gene: TRBJ2-2
abundance: NA
v_gene: TRBV7-8
CDR3nt: TGTGCCAGCAGATTGACTAGAACGAACACCGGGGAGCTGTTTTTT
CDR3aa: CASRLTRTNTGELFF

d_gene: NA
j_gene: TRBJ2-5
abundance: NA
v_gene: TRBV12-3/TRBV12-4
CDR3nt: TGTGCCAGCAGTCGGTCTACGGAGACCCAGTACTTC
CDR3aa: CASSRSTETQYF

d_gene: NA
j_gene: TRBJ1-1
abundance: NA
v_gene: TRBV7-3
CDR3nt: TGTGCCAGCAGCCCCCCTAGCACTGAAGCTTTCTTT
CDR3aa: CASSPPSTEAFF

d_gene: TRBD2
j_gene: TRBJ2-1
abundance: NA
v_gene: TRBV24-1
CDR3nt: TGTGCCACCAGGTCGACTAGCGGGAGTTACAATGAGCAGTTCTTC
CDR3aa: CATRSTSGSYNEQFF

d_gene: NA
j_gene: TRBJ1-1
abundance: NA
v_gene: TRBV19
CDR3nt: TGTGCCAGTAGTACGGCGGTGAACACTGAAGCTTTCTTT
CDR3aa: CASSTAVNTEAFF

d_gene: NA
j_gene: TRBJ2-7
abundance: NA
v_gene: TRBV10-3
CDR3nt: TGTGCCATCAGTGCCGAATCCGAGCAGTACTTC
CDR3aa: CAISAESEQYF

d_gene: TRBD1
j_gene: TRBJ2-7
abundance: NA
v_gene: TRBV7-9
CDR3nt: TGTGCCAGCAGCTCATACCGGGACAGGGAACTCGAGCAGTACTTC
CDR3aa: CASSSYRDRELEQYF

d_gene: NA
j_gene: TRBJ1-5
abundance: NA
v_gene: TRBV5-5
CDR3nt: TGTGCCAGCAGCTTGGCCGGGGGGGAACAGCCCCAGCATTTT
CDR3aa: CASSLAGGEQPQHF

d_gene: NA
j_gene: TRBJ1-1
abundance: NA
v_gene: TRBV11-2
CDR3nt: TGTGCCAGCAGCCCAGGGCCAATGAATCGGACTGAAGCTTTCTTT
CDR3aa: CASSPGPMNRTEAFF

d_gene: NA
j_gene: TRBJ2-5
abundance: once
v_gene: TRBV29-1
CDR3nt: TGCAGCGTTGAACCAGGTTCACAAGAGACCCAGTACTTC
CDR3aa: CSVEPGSQETQYF

d_gene: NA
j_gene: TRBJ1-2
abundance: few
v_gene: TRBV9
CDR3nt: TGTGCCAGCAGCGCTGGACTGTCGGGACTCCTAAGCGACTATGGCTACACCTTC
CDR3aa: CASSAGLSGLLSDYGYTF

d_gene: TRBD2
j_gene: TRBJ2-7
abundance: NA
v_gene: TRBV4-3
CDR3nt: TGCGCCAGCAGCCAAGAACTAGCGGGGGCCCCTTATGGCGAGCAGTACTTC
CDR3aa: CASSQELAGAPYGEQYF

d_gene: TRBD2
j_gene: TRBJ2-7
abundance: NA
v_gene: TRBV5-6
CDR3nt: TGTGCCAGCAGCTCCCGGACTAGCGGGAGGGCAATCGAGCAGTACTTC
CDR3aa: CASSSRTSGRAIEQYF

d_gene: NA
j_gene: TRBJ2-7
abundance: NA
v_gene: TRBV2
CDR3nt: TGTGCCAGCGAGACGGACAGCGTCTACGCCAAGTACTTC
CDR3aa: CASETDSVYAKYF

d_gene: NA
j_gene: TRBJ2-1
abundance: NA
v_gene: TRBV7-3
CDR3nt: TGTGCCAGCAGCCCAAGTAGTGTTTTTGAGCAGTTCTTC
CDR3aa: CASSPSSVFEQFF

d_gene: NA
j_gene: TRBJ2-5
abundance: once
v_gene: TRBV6-5
CDR3nt: TGTGCCAGCAGTTACGGTACGGAGACCCAGTACTTC
CDR3aa: CASSYGTETQYF

d_gene: NA
j_gene: TRBJ2-5
abundance: NA
v_gene: TRBV30
CDR3nt: TGTGCCTGGAGTGTACGGGAGACCCAGTACTTC
CDR3aa: CAWSVRETQYF

d_gene: NA
j_gene: TRBJ1-6
abundance: NA
v_gene: TRBV5-1
CDR3nt: TGCGCCAGCAGCTTGACGAGCTCCTATAATTCACCCCTCCACTTT
CDR3aa: CASSLTSSYNSPLHF

d_gene: TRBD2
j_gene: TRBJ2-1
abundance: NA
v_gene: TRBV11-2
CDR3nt: TGTGCCAGCAGCCACGGACTAGCGGGAGTCTACAATGAGCAGTTCTTC
CDR3aa: CASSHGLAGVYNEQFF

d_gene: NA
j_gene: TRBJ2-7
abundance: NA
v_gene: TRBV11-2
CDR3nt: TGTGCCAGCAGCTCGGCGGGACTCAGGCAGTACTTC
CDR3aa: CASSSAGLRQYF

d_gene: NA
j_gene: TRBJ2-7
abundance: once
v_gene: TRBV18
CDR3nt: TGTGCCAGCTCACCTCCTAGCTCCTACGAGCAGTACTTC
CDR3aa: CASSPPSSYEQYF

d_gene: NA
j_gene: TRBJ2-7
abundance: once
v_gene: TRBV4-1
CDR3nt: TGCGCCAGCAGCCCAATTGGGAGAGGCATCTACGAGCAGTACTTC
CDR3aa: CASSPIGRGIYEQYF

d_gene: NA
j_gene: TRBJ1-2
abundance: NA
v_gene: TRBV5-1
CDR3nt: TGCGCCAGCAGCATCGACACTAGAAATGGCTACACCTTC
CDR3aa: CASSIDTRNGYTF

d_gene: NA
j_gene: TRBJ2-7
abundance: NA
v_gene: TRBV7-9
CDR3nt: TGTGCCAGCAGCAAGGGTTTAGGGGATGTCGAGCAGTACTTC
CDR3aa: CASSKGLGDVEQYF

d_gene: NA
j_gene: TRBJ1-3
abundance: NA
v_gene: TRBV7-8
CDR3nt: TGTGCCAGCAGCTTATCAGGAAGCTCTGGAAACACCATATATTTT
CDR3aa: CASSLSGSSGNTIYF

d_gene: TRBD2
j_gene: TRBJ2-1
abundance: NA
v_gene: TRBV10-3
CDR3nt: TGTGCCACCGGACTAGCTAGTGAGCAGTTCTTC
CDR3aa: CATGLASEQFF

d_gene: NA
j_gene: TRBJ1-4
abundance: NA
v_gene: TRBV10-3
CDR3nt: TGTGCCACTGGTAGGGGCACAAATGAAAAACTGTTTTTT
CDR3aa: CATGRGTNEKLFF